One and the same sample provided the 30 T cell receptor beta chains below, sequenced in a study of blood T cell repertoires in COVID-19. Sequencing was performed with immunoSEQ multiplex PCR; in TCRdb, only in-frame clones are kept and a portion is missing. This table has about 150,000 clones, about four fifths appearing once. The sequencing input was peripheral blood. The receptors were gathered from a human donor with acute or convalescent COVID-19. The donor label of this sample is uncertain.

This chain uses TRBV20-1 with TRBJ2-3; D is possibly TRBD2 (5 bases). The length of the CDR3 is 11 residues. Germline V gene sequence: CDR1 DFQATT, CDR2 SNEGSKA (reference sequence). Trimming shortened V by 6 bases and J by 10 bases, and 14 bases separated the two germline ends. The CDR3 DNA reads TGCAGTGCATCTGACCCGGAGGCGCAGTATTTT. Protein: CSASDPEAQYF.

The chain links TRBV3-1 (or the pseudogene TRBV3-2) to TRBJ1-4; 9 bases line up with TRBD1. The V gene end was trimmed by 4 bases and the J gene end by 7 bases; junction bases not matched to a gene: 4. The CDR3 runs 14 residues. Germline V CDR1 and CDR2: LGHDT, YNNKEL (reference sequence). The CDR3 reads CASSLQGAGEKLFF. As DNA, the CDR3 is TGTGCCAGCAGCCTACAGGGGGCAGGTGAAAAACTGTTTTTT.

J is TRBJ2-2 and V is TRBV10-3; unclear D gene. The CDR3 has 14 amino acids. CDR1 and CDR2 (germline): ENHRY, SYGVKD. V dropped 2 bases and J dropped 0 bases, with 4 bases sitting between them. CDR3 DNA sequence: TGTGCCATCAGTGAGATCTCGAACACCGGGGAGCTGTTTTTT. Translating it yields CAISEISNTGELFF.

The chain recombines TRBV19 with TRBJ1-1; 10 nucleotides match TRBD1. V lost 7 bases, J lost 5 bases, and 7 bases stayed unmatched. There are 14 residues in the CDR3. Per germline, CDR1 LNHDA and CDR2 SQIVND (reference sequence). The CDR3 spells CASTLTGGGTEAFF. The CDR3 coding sequence is TGTGCCAGTACCTTGACAGGGGGCGGAACTGAAGCTTTCTTT.

This clone was observed a single time. The CDR3 DNA is TGTGCCAGCAGCCCCCCCGGAGGAAGGAACACTGAAGCTTTCTTT. It translates to CASSPPGGRNTEAFF. This chain joins TRBV9 and TRBJ1-1; D gene uncertain. Trimming took off 4 bases at V and 1 base at J, with 14 bases between the two ends. CDR1 is SGDLS and CDR2 is YYNGEE in the germline V gene. CDR3 length: 15 residues.

V usage is TRBV5-6 and J usage is TRBJ1-2; perhaps TRBD1 as D (5 bases). Per the germline V gene, CDR1 is SGHDT and CDR2 is YYEEEE. There are 13 residues in the CDR3. The V and J ends lost 3 bases and 2 bases respectively, with 8 bases between them. In DNA, the CDR3 is TGTGCCAGCAGCTCAGGGCCCAACTATGGCTACACCTTC. Translation gives CASSSGPNYGYTF.

The V gene is TRBV12-3 or TRBV12-4, the J gene TRBJ2-3; 7 bases match TRBD1. After removal of 5 bases from V and 6 bases from J, the junction contained 5 bases not matched to a gene. The CDR3 length is 13 residues. CDR3 protein: CASSIQQGDTQYF. The CDR3 DNA follows: TGTGCCAGCAGTATACAACAGGGGGATACGCAGTATTTT.

The chain has TRBV10-2 and TRBJ2-3; 7 nucleotides align to TRBD1. After removal of 8 bases from V and 4 bases from J, the junction contained 12 bases not matched to a gene. This CDR3 comprises 15 residues. Germline values: CDR1 WSHSY, CDR2 SAAADI. The chain's CDR3 is CASAKTGKGADTQYF. In DNA form, the CDR3 reads TGCGCCAGCGCTAAGACAGGGAAGGGTGCAGATACGCAGTATTTT.

V and J are TRBV5-1 and TRBJ2-5; 7 positions agree with TRBD1. The CDR3 length is 15 residues. V shed 3 bases and J 5 bases; nucleotides not matched to a gene: 10. Germline-derived CDR1 and CDR2 are SGHRS and YFSETQ. The CDR3 loop is CASSSDQGVGETQYF. CDR3 DNA: TGCGCCAGCAGCTCCGACCAGGGGGTTGGGGAGACCCAGTACTTC.

The chain carries TRBV5-1 and TRBJ1-5; 10 bases are a match to TRBD1. The J segment lost 12 bases and the V segment lost 4 bases, leaving 10 bases of the junction unmatched. Germline CDR1 and CDR2: SGHRS and YFSETQ. The CDR3 spans 14 residues. CDR3: CASSPTGGEVVQHF. The CDR3 DNA is TGCGCCAGCAGCCCGACAGGGGGCGAGGTTGTCCAGCATTTT.

The chain is built from TRBV7-2 and TRBJ1-1; TRBD1 agrees at 10 bases. The germline gives CDR1 SGHTA, CDR2 FQGNSA. The J segment lost 4 bases and the V segment lost 5 bases, leaving 7 bases of the junction unmatched. The CDR3 is made up of 15 amino acids. CDR3 protein: CASSPRTGGGTEAFF. CDR3 DNA: TGTGCCAGCAGCCCCAGGACAGGGGGGGGCACTGAAGCTTTCTTT.

As concerns this clone: This CDR3 is also generated by other DNA sequences in the sample. The gene calls are TRBV6-5 and TRBJ1-4, with D perhaps TRBD1 (6 bases). V was pared by 4 bases and J by 2 bases, with 8 bases between. Germline V CDR1 and CDR2: MNHEY, SVGAGI. The CDR3 is made up of 14 amino acids. The CDR3 coding sequence is TGTGCCAGCAGTTCACAGGGTACTAATGAAAAACTGTTTTTT. Its translation is CASSSQGTNEKLFF.

The genes are TRBV7-6 and TRBJ1-5; D unclear. Germline CDR1 SGHVS, CDR2 FNYEAQ. The CDR3 loop spans 14 amino acids. Trimming left V 5 bases short and J 0 bases short, with 8 bases between. The CDR3 protein is CASSLYYSNQPQHF. Here the CDR3 DNA reads TGTGCCAGCAGCCTATATTATAGCAATCAGCCCCAGCATTTT.

The J gene is TRBJ1-1, the V gene TRBV6-1; 9 bases align to TRBD1. Germline lookup yields CDR1 MNHNS and CDR2 SASEGT. V gave up 4 bases and J gave up 2 bases; unmatched junction bases: 14. The CDR3 loop spans 18 amino acids. CDR3 in amino acids: CASSGRNRGPRGNTEAFF. The DNA of the CDR3 is TGTGCCAGCAGTGGGCGAAACAGGGGGCCCCGGGGAAACACTGAAGCTTTCTTT.

V usage is TRBV6-5 and J usage is TRBJ1-1, with a possible D match to TRBD1 (6 bases). V was cut by 4 bases and J by 2 bases, with 11 bases left in between. Germline CDR1 is MNHEY and CDR2 is SVGAGI. The CDR3 has 14 amino acids. The CDR3 protein is CASSFRGGNTEAFF. CDR3 nucleotides: TGTGCCAGCAGTTTTAGGGGGGGCAACACTGAAGCTTTCTTT.

The chain employs TRBV18 and TRBJ1-3; D is uncertain. CDR1 KGHSH and CDR2 LQKENI come from the germline V gene. Trimming shortened V by 6 bases and J by 7 bases, and 13 bases separated the two germline ends. The CDR3 has 13 residues. Here the CDR3 DNA reads TGTGCCAGCTCGCCTGGACTTCAGAACACCATATATTTT. Translated, it gives CASSPGLQNTIYF.

This sequence joins TRBV18 and TRBJ2-3, with 13 bases lining up with TRBD2. This CDR3 has 15 amino acids. After removal of 6 bases from V and 4 bases from J, the junction contained 4 bases not matched to a gene. Per the germline V gene, CDR1 is KGHSH and CDR2 is LQKENI. CDR3 protein: CASSLTSGGPDTQYF. The CDR3 DNA reads as TGTGCCAGCTCGCTGACTAGCGGGGGGCCAGATACGCAGTATTTT.

About this clone: Other nucleotide sequences from this sample produce the same CDR3. This chain joins TRBV6-6 and TRBJ1-2, with TRBD1 as a possible D gene (5 bases). The CDR3 spans 15 residues. The V end lost 5 bases, the J end lost 6 bases, and 19 bases lay between the germline ends. The germline CDR1 and CDR2 sequences are MNHNY and SVGAGI (reference sequence). This chain's CDR3 is CASSPWGGGTNGYTF. CDR3 coding DNA: TGTGCCAGCAGTCCCTGGGGGGGAGGAACTAATGGCTACACCTTC.

The chain recombines TRBV6-5 with TRBJ1-1; D perhaps matches TRBD1 (6 bases). The CDR3 covers 14 residues. V lost 2 bases to trimming and J lost 1 base, with 8 bases between them. Germline-derived CDR1 and CDR2 are MNHEY and SVGAGI. CDR3 residues: CASSYGGKNTEAFF. Here the CDR3 DNA reads TGTGCCAGCAGTTACGGGGGCAAGAACACTGAAGCTTTCTTT.

The chain couples TRBV11-1 to TRBJ2-4, with 14 bases that match TRBD2. The junction had 7 bases not matched to a gene; V was cut back by 5 bases and J by 7 bases. The CDR3 runs 16 residues. Germline CDR1 reads SGHAT; CDR2 reads FQDESV (reference sequence). Here the CDR3 reads CASSPRTSGGRNIQYF. The CDR3 DNA sequence: TGTGCCAGCAGCCCGCGGACTAGCGGGGGGAGGAACATTCAGTACTTC.

This clone occurred a few times. The genes are TRBV4-1 and TRBJ1-4; the match to TRBD1 covers 8 bases. The CDR3 runs 18 residues. The V and J ends lost 0 bases and 2 bases, in that order; junction bases with no gene match: 8. The germline V gene encodes CDR1 MGHRA and CDR2 YSYEKL. The CDR3 sequence is CASSQDMTGDGTNEKLFF. Written as DNA, the CDR3 is TGCGCCAGCAGCCAAGATATGACAGGGGATGGGACTAATGAAAAACTGTTTTTT.

CDR3 region: CASSSGQSGANVLTF. CDR3 in DNA: TGTGCCAGCAGCTCAGGACAGTCTGGGGCCAACGTCCTGACTTTC. The chain joins TRBV5-4 to TRBJ2-6, with a tentative D call TRBD1 (6 bases). The V gene's germline CDR1 is SGHNT and CDR2 YYREEE (reference sequence). V lost 3 bases, J lost 1 base, and 8 bases lay in between. The length of the CDR3 is 15 residues.

The rearrangement uses TRBV27 and TRBJ1-2; 7 nucleotides match TRBD1. The CDR3 length is 13 residues. CDR1 is MNHEY and CDR2 is SMNVEV in the germline V gene (reference sequence). V gave up 6 bases and J gave up 6 bases; unmatched junction bases: 7. CDR3 protein: CASSPRQGNGYTF. CDR3 in DNA: TGTGCCAGCAGCCCTCGACAGGGTAATGGCTACACCTTC.

V is TRBV7-2 and J is TRBJ1-2, with 8 bases identical to TRBD1. This CDR3 comprises 15 residues. V lost 1 base and J lost 6; bases outside the gene matches: 7. Germline loops: CDR1 SGHTA, CDR2 FQGNSA. The chain's CDR3 is CASSLDAAGGDGYTF. CDR3 sequence (DNA): TGTGCCAGCAGCTTAGATGCGGCAGGGGGCGATGGCTACACCTTC.

The chain combines TRBV6-5 with TRBJ2-7, with D hard to call. This CDR3 has 12 amino acids. Germline V CDR1 and CDR2: MNHEY, SVGAGI. V lost 8 bases and J lost 7, with 15 bases in between. CDR3 protein: CASGPEYLEQYV. The CDR3 DNA reads TGTGCCAGCGGGCCAGAGTACCTGGAGCAGTACGTC.

The chain employs TRBV6-6 and TRBJ1-5, with D tentatively TRBD1 (5 bases). Per germline, CDR1 MNHNY and CDR2 SVGAGI (reference sequence). With 11 bases removed from V and 5 bases from J, the gap between germline ends came to 13 bases. The CDR3 covers 12 residues. The CDR3 DNA follows: TGTGCCGCCCACACAGGAGATCAGCCCCAGCATTTT. The encoded protein is CAAHTGDQPQHF.

V usage is TRBV6-5 and J usage is TRBJ2-7; the D gene is possibly TRBD1 (6 bases). The length of the CDR3 is 14 residues. Germline assignment: CDR1 MNHEY and CDR2 SVGAGI. The V and J ends lost 7 bases and 5 bases respectively, with 18 bases between them. The CDR3 loop is CASNNRAPWDEQYV. The DNA for the CDR3 is TGTGCCAGCAACAACAGGGCCCCTTGGGACGAGCAGTACGTC.

This clone came up once. V and J are TRBV7-2 and TRBJ1-5; 11 bases are a match to TRBD1. Germline CDR1 reads SGHTA; CDR2 reads FQGNSA. The CDR3 is made up of 16 amino acids. The V and J ends lost 5 bases and 10 bases, in that order; junction bases with no gene match: 13. The CDR3: CASSLRTGGPLFPQHF. The CDR3 bases are TGTGCCAGCAGCCTACGGACAGGGGGCCCCTTATTTCCCCAGCATTTT.

This rearrangement joins TRBV12-3 or TRBV12-4 to TRBJ2-2; the match to TRBD1 covers 8 bases. This CDR3 is 13 amino acids long. V dropped 8 bases and J dropped 4; count of bases not matched to a gene: 3. CDR3 bases: TGTGCCAGCGGACAGGGCGGCACCGGGGAGCTGTTTTTT. It translates to CASGQGGTGELFF.

V and J are TRBV19 and TRBJ1-2; 7 bases map to TRBD1. The germline V gene encodes CDR1 LNHDA and CDR2 SQIVND (reference sequence). The V gene end was trimmed by 5 bases and the J gene end by 5 bases; junction bases not matched to a gene: 5. The CDR3 runs 13 residues. The CDR3: CASSRQGGYGYTF. The CDR3 region has the DNA TGTGCCAGTAGTCGACAGGGAGGATATGGCTACACCTTC.